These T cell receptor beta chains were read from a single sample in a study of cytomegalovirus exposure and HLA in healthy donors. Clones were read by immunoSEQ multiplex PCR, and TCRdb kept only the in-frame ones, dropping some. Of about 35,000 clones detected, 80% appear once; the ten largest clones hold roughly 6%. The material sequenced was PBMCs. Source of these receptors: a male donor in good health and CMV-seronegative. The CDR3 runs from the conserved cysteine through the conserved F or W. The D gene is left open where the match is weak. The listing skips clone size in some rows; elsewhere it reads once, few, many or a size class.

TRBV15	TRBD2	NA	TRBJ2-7	CATSRDLSGRLYEQYF	TGTGCCACCAGCAGAGACCTTAGCGGGAGACTCTACGAGCAGTACTTC
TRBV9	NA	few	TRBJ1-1	CASSPRTDVFTEAFF	TGTGCCAGCAGCCCGAGGACAGATGTTTTTACTGAAGCTTTCTTT
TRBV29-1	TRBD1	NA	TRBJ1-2	CSVERGTGEEDGYTF	TGCAGCGTTGAAAGGGGTACAGGGGAGGAGGATGGCTACACCTTC
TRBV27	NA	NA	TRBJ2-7	CASSLPGGEQYF	TGTGCCAGCAGTTTACCCGGGGGCGAGCAGTACTTC
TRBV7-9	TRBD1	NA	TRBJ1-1	CASSLGTASGGAFF	TGTGCCAGCAGCCTAGGGACAGCAAGCGGAGGAGCTTTCTTT
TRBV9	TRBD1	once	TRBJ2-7	CASSLGGQGTYEQYF	TGTGCCAGCAGCCTGGGGGGACAGGGTACATACGAGCAGTACTTC
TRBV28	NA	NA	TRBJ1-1	CASRPRELMNTEAFF	TGTGCCAGCAGGCCTAGGGAGTTAATGAACACTGAAGCTTTCTTT
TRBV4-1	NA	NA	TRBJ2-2	CASSQEGAAGELFF	TGCGCCAGCAGCCAAGAGGGGGCTGCCGGGGAGCTGTTTTTT
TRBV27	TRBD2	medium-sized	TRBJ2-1	CASSGASGVSYNEQFF	TGTGCCAGCAGTGGGGCAAGCGGGGTGTCCTACAATGAGCAGTTCTTC
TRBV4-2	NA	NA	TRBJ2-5	CASSPRAAPRGETQYF	TGTGCCAGCAGCCCTCGAGCAGCTCCCCGAGGTGAGACCCAGTACTTC
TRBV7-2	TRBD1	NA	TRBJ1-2	CASSPQGGNGYTF	TGTGCCAGCAGCCCACAGGGGGGAAATGGCTACACCTTC
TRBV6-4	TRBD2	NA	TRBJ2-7	CALGEGGVYREQYF	TGTGCTCTTGGCGAGGGAGGGGTATACCGCGAGCAGTACTTC
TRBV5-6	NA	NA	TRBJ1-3	CASSLVFSGNTIYF	TGTGCCAGCAGCTTGGTCTTCTCTGGAAACACCATATATTTT
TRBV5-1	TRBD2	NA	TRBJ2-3	CASSASGRAGDTQYF	TGCGCCAGCAGCGCGAGCGGGAGGGCCGGGGATACGCAGTATTTT
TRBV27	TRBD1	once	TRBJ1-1	CASSWDWTGSTEAFF	TGTGCCAGCAGTTGGGACTGGACAGGGAGCACTGAAGCTTTCTTT
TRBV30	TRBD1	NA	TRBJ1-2	CARTQGQNYGYTF	TGTGCCAGGACCCAGGGACAGAACTATGGCTACACCTTC
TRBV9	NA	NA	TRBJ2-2	CASSPPLNTGELFF	TGTGCCAGCAGCCCCCCCTTGAACACCGGGGAGCTGTTTTTT
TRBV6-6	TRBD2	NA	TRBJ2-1	CASSYSGGGASNEQFF	TGTGCCAGCAGTTACTCGGGCGGGGGGGCCAGTAATGAGCAGTTCTTC
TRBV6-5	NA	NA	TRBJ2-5	CASGPGGSQETQYF	TGTGCCAGCGGGCCCGGAGGGAGCCAAGAGACCCAGTACTTC
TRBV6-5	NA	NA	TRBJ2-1	CASSYQGPYNEQFF	TGTGCCAGCAGTTATCAGGGGCCCTACAATGAGCAGTTCTTC
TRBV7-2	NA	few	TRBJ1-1	CATYRGASNTEAFF	TGTGCCACCTACCGCGGGGCCTCGAACACTGAAGCTTTCTTT
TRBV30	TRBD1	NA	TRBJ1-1	CAWRQGAGAFF	TGTGCCTGGAGACAGGGGGCGGGCGCTTTCTTT
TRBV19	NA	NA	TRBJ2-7	CASSIWQGNYEQYF	TGTGCCAGTAGTATTTGGCAGGGTAACTACGAGCAGTACTTC
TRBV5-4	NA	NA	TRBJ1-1	CASSSAGQGNTEAFF	TGTGCCAGCAGCTCGGCGGGGCAGGGAAACACTGAAGCTTTCTTT
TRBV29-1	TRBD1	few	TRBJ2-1	CSVGGTGVGEQFF	TGCAGCGTTGGAGGGACAGGGGTAGGCGAGCAGTTCTTC
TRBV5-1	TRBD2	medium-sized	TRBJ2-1	CASSLVGTSGFNEQFF	TGCGCCAGCAGCTTGGTTGGGACTAGCGGTTTCAATGAGCAGTTCTTC